The entry below describes one TCR beta chain. This sample is drawn from a study of blood T cell repertoires in COVID-19. At the level of the study: The analysed material was cDNA or gDNA that came from T cells, B-cell-depleted T cells, or PBMCs.

V lost 4 bases and J lost 1, with 5 bases in between. This CDR3 is 13 amino acids long. Original processing notes: From reference gene primer amplification, estimates of nucleated cell counts were derived. Data came from immunoSEQ multiplex PCR; TCRdb stores just in-frame clones and leaves some out. The DNA was the basis for D and trimming; V, J and clone size are from that table. The data show about 240,000 clones, roughly four fifths seen once. The source material was peripheral blood. The receptor was isolated from a woman of 80 years or more with COVID-19, enrolled during active disease. V gene TRBV12-3 or TRBV12-4 combines with J gene TRBJ1-3, with D hard to call. The CDR3 loop reads CASSSGSGNTIYF. The CDR3 DNA sequence: TGTGCCAGCAGTTCGGGATCTGGAAACACCATATATTTT.